This T cell receptor beta chain is drawn from a study of OX40 agonist ivuxolimab in advanced cancers. This CDR3 has 12 residues. Germline V gives CDR1 MNHEY, CDR2 SMNVEV (reference sequence). V shed 6 bases and J shed 6 bases, with 12 bases lying between them. Produced via immunoSEQ multiplex PCR; TCRdb's table is partial and in-frame only. The sample has more than 8,500 clones; roughly 68% are singletons. J is TRBJ2-7 and V is TRBV27; the D is unclear. The clonotype was recovered from an adult with an advanced solid tumor such as melanoma, head and neck, liver or kidney cancer. The sequencing used CD4+ or CD8+ T cells sorted from blood, collected in a trial of the OX40 agonist ivuxolimab. This chain's CDR3 is CASSQDGVEQYF. CDR3 sequence (DNA): TGTGCCAGCAGCCAGGACGGTGTCGAGCAGTACTTC.